This TCR beta chain was sequenced for a study of cytomegalovirus exposure and HLA in healthy donors. The 120-subject validation cohort, separate from the approximately 640-subject first cohort, included the donors. CDR1 is MNHEY, CDR2 SVGAGI, per germline. The CDR3 length is 14 residues. Trimming shortened V by 6 bases and J by 7 bases, and 13 bases separated the two germline ends. TCRdb keeps only in-frame clones here, not all; method: immunoSEQ multiplex PCR. The sample lists over 110,000 clones, about 88% occurring once. This chain connects TRBV6-5 to TRBJ1-6; TRBD1 might be the D (6 bases). This receptor was taken from a man between 18 and 29 years old in good health and CMV-seropositive. Source material: PBMCs. This CDR3 reads CASRTGTLNSPLHF. The CDR3 DNA follows: TGTGCCAGCAGGACCGGGACATTAAATTCACCCCTCCACTTT.